This T cell receptor beta chain was profiled in a study of cytomegalovirus exposure and HLA in healthy donors. Study-wide findings and caveats: CMV serostatus alone was available as immune exposure information. Three CMV-associated chains proved CMV antigen-specific in vitro. Previously analyzed data showed that most TCR beta V segments were productive at a frequency of about 87% or about 30%. A classifier reportedly called cytomegalovirus status with high sensitivity and specificity.

Note on this clone: No antigen is known for it.

The primer mix had 60 Vbeta and 13 Jbeta primers. TCRdb keeps only in-frame clones here, not all; method: immunoSEQ multiplex PCR. This sample has some 190,000 clones; more than 75% occur once, and the top ten carry about 2.5%. Germline V gene lookup returns CDR1 WNHNN and CDR2 SYGVQD (reference sequence). Trimming removed 4 bases at V and 1 base at J, with 8 bases between. CDR3 length: 14 residues. The sample comprised PBMCs. The chain carries TRBV10-1 and TRBJ1-5; perhaps TRBD1 as D (5 bases). The sequence derives from a woman aged 30 to 39 in good health and CMV-seropositive. CDR3: CASSAGGSNQPQHF. The CDR3 bases are TGCGCCAGCAGTGCGGGGGGAAGCAATCAGCCCCAGCATTTT.